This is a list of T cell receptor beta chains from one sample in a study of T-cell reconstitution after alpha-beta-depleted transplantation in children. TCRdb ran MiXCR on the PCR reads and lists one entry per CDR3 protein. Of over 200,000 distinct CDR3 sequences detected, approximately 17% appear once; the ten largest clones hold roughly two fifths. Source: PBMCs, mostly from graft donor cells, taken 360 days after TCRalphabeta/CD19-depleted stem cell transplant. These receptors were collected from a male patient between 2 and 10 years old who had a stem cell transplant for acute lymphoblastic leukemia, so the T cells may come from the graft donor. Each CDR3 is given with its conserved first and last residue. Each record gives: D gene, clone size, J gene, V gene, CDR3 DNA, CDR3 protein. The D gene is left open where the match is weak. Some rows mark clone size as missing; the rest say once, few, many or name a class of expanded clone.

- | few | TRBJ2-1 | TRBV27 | TGTGCCAGCAGTTCCCCATCCCGAATCCGCGGCAATGAGCAGTTCTTC | CASSSPSRIRGNEQFF
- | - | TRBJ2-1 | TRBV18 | TGTGCCAGCTCACCAGGGGCGGGGTTCGAGCAGTTCTTC | CASSPGAGFEQFF
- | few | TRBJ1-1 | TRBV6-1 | TGTGCCAGCAGTAGGGACTTTAAGAGGGCTGAAGCTTTCTTT | CASSRDFKRAEAFF
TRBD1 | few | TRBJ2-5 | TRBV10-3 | TGTGCCATCAGTGAGTCCGGACAGGGGAAAGAGACCCAGTACTTC | CAISESGQGKETQYF
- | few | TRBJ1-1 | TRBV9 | TGTGCCAGCAGCGTAGCTACGTACGTACCGAACACTGAAGCTTTCTTT | CASSVATYVPNTEAFF
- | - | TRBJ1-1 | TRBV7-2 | TGTGCCAGCAGCTTAGTCAGCTTTGGCCCTGAAGCTTTCTTT | CASSLVSFGPEAFF
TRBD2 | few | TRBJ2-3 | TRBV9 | TGTGCCAGCAGCGAGGGACTAGCCAGGGGTACGCAGTATTTT | CASSEGLARGTQYF
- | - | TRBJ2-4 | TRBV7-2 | TGTGCCAGCAGCTTAGAAGTGGGGGCCCCTTTTATTCAGTACTTC | CASSLEVGAPFIQYF
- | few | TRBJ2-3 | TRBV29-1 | TGCAGCGTTGGGGGACTTCTCACAGATACGCAGTATTTT | CSVGGLLTDTQYF
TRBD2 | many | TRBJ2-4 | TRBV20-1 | TGCAGTGCTAGTTTAGCGGGAGGCTTGAACATTCAGTACTTC | CSASLAGGLNIQYF
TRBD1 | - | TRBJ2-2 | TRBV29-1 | TGCAGCGTTGAGGGACAGGGCGCGAACACCGGGGAGCTGTTTTTT | CSVEGQGANTGELFF
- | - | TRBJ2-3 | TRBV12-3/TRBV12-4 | TGTGCCAGCAGTTTTGCGTTGCCAGATACGCAGTATTTT | CASSFALPDTQYF
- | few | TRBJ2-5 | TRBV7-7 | TGTGCCAGCAGCTTACACCCGGGTTCGGAGACCCAGTACTTC | CASSLHPGSETQYF
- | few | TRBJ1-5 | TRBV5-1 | TGCGCCAGCAGCTTTGGTTTGACGGGGGGCAATCAGCCCCAGCATTTT | CASSFGLTGGNQPQHF
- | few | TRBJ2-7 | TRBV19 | TGTGCCAGTAGTATCGATAGAGAGCAGTACTTC | CASSIDREQYF
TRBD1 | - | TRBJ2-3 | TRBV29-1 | TGCAGCGTTCTTAAAGGGGGCGGCACAGATACGCAGTATTTT | CSVLKGGGTDTQYF
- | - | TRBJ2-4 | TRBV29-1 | TGCAGCGTTGGGGACGGCCTAGCCAAAAACATTCAGTACTTC | CSVGDGLAKNIQYF
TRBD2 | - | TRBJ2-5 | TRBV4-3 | TGCGCCAGCAGCCAGCTAGCGGGGGGAGGAGAGACCCAGTACTTC | CASSQLAGGGETQYF
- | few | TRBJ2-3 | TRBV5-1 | TGCGCCAGCAGCTTCGGGACAAGCACGACAGATACGCAGTATTTT | CASSFGTSTTDTQYF
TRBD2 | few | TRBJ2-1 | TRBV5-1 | TGCGCCAGCAGCCCGACTAGCGGGAGTGCTTACAATGAGCAGTTCTTC | CASSPTSGSAYNEQFF
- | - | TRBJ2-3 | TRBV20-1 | TGCAGTTCGACTGGAAATACGCAGTATTTT | CSSTGNTQYF
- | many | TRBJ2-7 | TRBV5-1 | TGCGCCAGCAGCTTTAGGGCGGGACCTTACGAGCAGTACTTC | CASSFRAGPYEQYF
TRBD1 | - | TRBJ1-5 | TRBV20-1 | TGCAGTGCTAGGGACTGGACAGGGAATCAGCCCCAGCATTTT | CSARDWTGNQPQHF
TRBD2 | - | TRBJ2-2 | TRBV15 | TGTGCCACCAGCAGAGATCGACTAGCGGGGTACACCGGGGAGCTGTTTTTT | CATSRDRLAGYTGELFF
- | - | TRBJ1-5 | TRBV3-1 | TGTGCCAGCAGCCAATCCGGCAATCAGCCCCAGCATTTT | CASSQSGNQPQHF
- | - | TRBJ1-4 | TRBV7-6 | TGTGCCAGCAGCTTAGGGCTGGGCAGTAGAAATGAAAAACTGTTTTTT | CASSLGLGSRNEKLFF
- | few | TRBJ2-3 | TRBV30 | TGTGCCTGGAGTAAGTGGAGCGGGCCAGATACGCAGTATTTT | CAWSKWSGPDTQYF
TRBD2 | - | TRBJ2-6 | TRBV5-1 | TGCGCCAGCAGCTTGGGACTAGCGGGGGCCCGCTCTGGGGCCAACGTCCTGACTTTC | CASSLGLAGARSGANVLTF
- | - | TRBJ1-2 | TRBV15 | TGTGCCACCAGCAGAGATGCGGTGGGGTATGGCTACACCTTC | CATSRDAVGYGYTF
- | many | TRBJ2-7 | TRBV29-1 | TGCAGCGTTGTAGAAGGGGCCGGATACGAGCAGTACTTC | CSVVEGAGYEQYF
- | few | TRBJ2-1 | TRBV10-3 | TGTGCCATCAGTGACGGGCCCCGGCACAATGAGCAGTTCTTC | CAISDGPRHNEQFF
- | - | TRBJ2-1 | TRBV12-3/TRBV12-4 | TGTGCCAGCAGTCCTCCGGGACCGAAACATGAGCAGTTCTTC | CASSPPGPKHEQFF
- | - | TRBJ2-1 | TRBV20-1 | TGCAGTGCTAGGAAAGCGGTTTCCTACAATGAGCAGTTCTTC | CSARKAVSYNEQFF
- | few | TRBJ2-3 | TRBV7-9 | TGTGCCAGCAGCTTAGGGCGGGGAACCACAGATACGCAGTATTTT | CASSLGRGTTDTQYF
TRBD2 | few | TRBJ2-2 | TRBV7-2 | TGTGCCAGCCACCTAGCGGGGAACACCGGGGAGCTGTTTTTT | CASHLAGNTGELFF
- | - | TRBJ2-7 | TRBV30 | TGTGCCTGGGTTCCAGGGACCTCCTACGAGCAGTACTTC | CAWVPGTSYEQYF
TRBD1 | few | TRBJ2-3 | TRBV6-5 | TGTGCCAGCAGTCCCGAAGCAGGGGGCGCAGATACGCAGTATTTT | CASSPEAGGADTQYF
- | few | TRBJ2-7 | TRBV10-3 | TGTGCCACCCTTGCCAGGGAGAAGAACGAGCAGTACTTC | CATLAREKNEQYF
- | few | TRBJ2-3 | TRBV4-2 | TGTGCCAGCAGCGCCGGGACTGGAGATACGCAGTATTTT | CASSAGTGDTQYF
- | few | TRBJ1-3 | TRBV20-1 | TGCAGTGCTCAGACAGGAAACACCATATATTTT | CSAQTGNTIYF
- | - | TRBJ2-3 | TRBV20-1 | TGCAGTGCTACCGAAGCCGCCCCTGGGAGTAGGACAGATACGCAGTATTTT | CSATEAAPGSRTDTQYF
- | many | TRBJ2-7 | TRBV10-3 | TGTGCCATCAGTGTTGGACAGAGAGCCTACGAGCAGTACTTC | CAISVGQRAYEQYF
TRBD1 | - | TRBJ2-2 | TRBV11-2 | TGTGCCAGCAGCTCCGACCTAGGGGGCAGAACGAACACCGGGGAGCTGTTTTTT | CASSSDLGGRTNTGELFF
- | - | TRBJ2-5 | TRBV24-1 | TGTGCCACCACAGGGGGGGCGGGAGAGACCCAGTACTTC | CATTGGAGETQYF
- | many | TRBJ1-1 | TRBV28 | TGTGCCAGCATCCCGGGGGTCTGGAGCACTGAAGCTTTCTTT | CASIPGVWSTEAFF